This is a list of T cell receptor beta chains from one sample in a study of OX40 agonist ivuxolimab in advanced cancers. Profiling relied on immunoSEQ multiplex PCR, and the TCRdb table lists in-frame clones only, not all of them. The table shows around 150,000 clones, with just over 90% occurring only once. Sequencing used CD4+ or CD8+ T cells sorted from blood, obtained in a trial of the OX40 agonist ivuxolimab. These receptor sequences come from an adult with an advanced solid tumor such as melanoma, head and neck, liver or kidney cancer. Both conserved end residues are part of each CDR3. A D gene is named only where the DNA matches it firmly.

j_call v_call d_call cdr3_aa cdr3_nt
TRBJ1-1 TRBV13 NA CASSLGPTGTTEAFF TGTGCCAGCAGCTTAGGTCCTACAGGGACCACTGAAGCTTTCTTT
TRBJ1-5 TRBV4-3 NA CASSQDFPSWDQPQHF TGCGCCAGCAGCCAAGATTTCCCCTCGTGGGATCAGCCCCAGCATTTT
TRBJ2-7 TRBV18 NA CASSPLGRGYEQYF TGTGCCAGCTCACCACTGGGTAGGGGCTACGAGCAGTACTTC
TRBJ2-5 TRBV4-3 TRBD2 CASSQDGFASGERGETQYF TGCGCCAGCAGCCAAGATGGTTTCGCTAGCGGGGAACGGGGAGAGACCCAGTACTTC
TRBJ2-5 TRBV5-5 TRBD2 CASSLSPGGETQYF TGTGCCAGCAGCTTGTCCCCCGGGGGGGAGACCCAGTACTTC
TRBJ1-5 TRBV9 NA CASSVGQGREPQHF TGTGCCAGCAGCGTCGGGCAGGGTCGGGAGCCCCAGCATTTT
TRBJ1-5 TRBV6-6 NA CASSNQPQHF TGTGCCAGCAGTAATCAGCCCCAGCATTTT
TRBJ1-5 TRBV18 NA CASSPYDQNGQPQHF TGTGCCAGCTCACCGTACGACCAGAACGGTCAGCCCCAGCATTTT
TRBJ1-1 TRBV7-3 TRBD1 CASSLGSWDRMNTEAFF TGTGCCAGCAGCTTAGGATCATGGGACAGAATGAACACTGAAGCTTTCTTT
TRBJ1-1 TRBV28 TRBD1 CASPPFDRGLTEAFF TGTGCCAGCCCCCCGTTCGACAGGGGGCTTACTGAAGCTTTCTTT
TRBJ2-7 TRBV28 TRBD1 CASSLTRIGTGLKAYEQYF TGTGCCAGCAGCCTGACCAGAATCGGGACAGGCCTTAAAGCCTACGAGCAGTACTTC
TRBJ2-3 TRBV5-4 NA CASSLTGTTDTQYF TGTGCCAGCAGCCTTACTGGTACCACAGATACGCAGTATTTT
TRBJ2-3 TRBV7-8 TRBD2 CASSLGLAGGLDTQYF TGTGCCAGCAGCTTAGGGTTGGCGGGGGGGCTAGATACGCAGTATTTT